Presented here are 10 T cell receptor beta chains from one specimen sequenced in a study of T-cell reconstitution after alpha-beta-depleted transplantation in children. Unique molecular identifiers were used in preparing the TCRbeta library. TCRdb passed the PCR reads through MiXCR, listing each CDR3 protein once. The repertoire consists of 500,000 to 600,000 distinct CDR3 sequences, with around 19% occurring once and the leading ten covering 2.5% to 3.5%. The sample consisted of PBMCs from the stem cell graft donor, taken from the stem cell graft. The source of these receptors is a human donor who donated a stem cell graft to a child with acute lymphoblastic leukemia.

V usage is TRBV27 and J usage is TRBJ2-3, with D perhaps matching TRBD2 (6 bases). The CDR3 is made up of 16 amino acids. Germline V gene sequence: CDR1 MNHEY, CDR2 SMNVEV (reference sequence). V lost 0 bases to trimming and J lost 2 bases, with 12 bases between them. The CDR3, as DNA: TGTGCCAGCAGTTTATCACCGGGGAGGCCCACAGATACGCAGTATTTT. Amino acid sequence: CASSLSPGRPTDTQYF.

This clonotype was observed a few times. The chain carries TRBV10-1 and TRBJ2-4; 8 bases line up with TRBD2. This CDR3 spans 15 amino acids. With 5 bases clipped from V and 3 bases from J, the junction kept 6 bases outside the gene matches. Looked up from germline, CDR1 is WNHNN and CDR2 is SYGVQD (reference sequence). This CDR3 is CASSKSGSGKNIQYF. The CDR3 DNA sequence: TGCGCCAGCAGTAAAAGCGGGAGCGGCAAAAACATTCAGTACTTC.

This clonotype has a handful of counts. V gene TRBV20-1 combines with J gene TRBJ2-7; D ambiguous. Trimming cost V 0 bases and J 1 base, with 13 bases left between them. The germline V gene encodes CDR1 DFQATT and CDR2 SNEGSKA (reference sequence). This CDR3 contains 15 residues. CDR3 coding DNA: TGCAGTGCTAGAGATCTTCGAAGGGATTCCTACGAGCAGTACTTC. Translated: CSARDLRRDSYEQYF.

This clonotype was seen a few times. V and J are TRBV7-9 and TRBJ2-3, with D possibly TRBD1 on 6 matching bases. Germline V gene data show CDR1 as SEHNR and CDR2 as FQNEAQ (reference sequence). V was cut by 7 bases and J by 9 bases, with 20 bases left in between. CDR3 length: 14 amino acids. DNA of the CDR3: TGTGCCAGCACCCCCGGGACAACCCGGAGGACGCAGTATTTT. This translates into CASTPGTTRRTQYF. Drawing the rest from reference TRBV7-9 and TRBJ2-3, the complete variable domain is DTGVSQNPRHKITKRGQNVTFRCDPISEHNRLYWYRQTLGQGPEFLTYFQNEAQLEKSRLLSDRFSAERPKGSFSTLEIQRTEQGDSAMYLCASTPGTTRRTQYFGPGTRLTVL.

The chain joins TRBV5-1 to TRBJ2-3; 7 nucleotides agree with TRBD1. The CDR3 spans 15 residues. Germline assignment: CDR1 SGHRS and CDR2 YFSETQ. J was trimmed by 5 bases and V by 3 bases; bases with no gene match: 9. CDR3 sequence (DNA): TGCGCCAGCAGCTCCATCCGGGACAGTCTAGATACGCAGTATTTT. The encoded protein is CASSSIRDSLDTQYF. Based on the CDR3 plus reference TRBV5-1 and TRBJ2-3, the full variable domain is KAGVTQTPRYLIKTRGQQVTLSCSPISGHRSVSWYQQTPGQGLQFLFEYFSETQRNKGNFPGRFSGRQFSNSRSEMNVSTLELGDSALYLCASSSIRDSLDTQYFGPGTRLTVL.

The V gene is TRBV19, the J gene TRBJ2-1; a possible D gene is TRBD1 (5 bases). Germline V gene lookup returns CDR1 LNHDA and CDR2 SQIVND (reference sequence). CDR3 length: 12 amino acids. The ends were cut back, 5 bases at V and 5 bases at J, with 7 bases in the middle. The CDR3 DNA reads TGTGCCAGTAGTGTCAGGGACAATGAGCAGTTCTTC. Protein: CASSVRDNEQFF. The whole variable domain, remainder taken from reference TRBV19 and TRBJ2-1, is DGGITQSPKYLFRKEGQNVTLSCEQNLNHDAMYWYRQDPGQGLRLIYYSQIVNDFQKGDIAEGYSVSREKKESFPLTVTSAQKNPTAFYLCASSVRDNEQFFGPGTRLTVL.

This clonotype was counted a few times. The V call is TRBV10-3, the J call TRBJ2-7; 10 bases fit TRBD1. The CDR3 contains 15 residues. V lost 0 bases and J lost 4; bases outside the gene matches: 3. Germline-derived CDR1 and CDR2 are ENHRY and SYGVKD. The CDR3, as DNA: TGTGCCATCAGTGAGTCCGGGACAGGGGCTTACGAGCAGTACTTC. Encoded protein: CAISESGTGAYEQYF.

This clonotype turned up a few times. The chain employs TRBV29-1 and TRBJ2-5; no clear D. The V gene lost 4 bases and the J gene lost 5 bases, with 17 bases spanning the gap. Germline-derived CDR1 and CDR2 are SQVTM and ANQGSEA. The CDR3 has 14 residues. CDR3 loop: CSVASTVLFETQYF. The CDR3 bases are TGCAGCGTTGCAAGTACAGTCCTCTTCGAGACCCAGTACTTC.

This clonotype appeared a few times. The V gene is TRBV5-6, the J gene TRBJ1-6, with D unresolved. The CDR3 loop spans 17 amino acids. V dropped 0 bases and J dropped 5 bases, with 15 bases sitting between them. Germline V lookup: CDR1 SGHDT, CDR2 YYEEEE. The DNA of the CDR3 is TGTGCCAGCAGCTTGGTGAGCGTCAGTGCGAATAATTCACCCCTCCACTTT. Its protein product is CASSLVSVSANNSPLHF.

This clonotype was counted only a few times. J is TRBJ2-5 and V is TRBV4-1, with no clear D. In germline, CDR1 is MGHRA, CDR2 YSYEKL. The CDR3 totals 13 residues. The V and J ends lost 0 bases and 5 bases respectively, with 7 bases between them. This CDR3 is CASSQDRWETQYF. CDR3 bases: TGCGCCAGCAGCCAAGATCGGTGGGAGACCCAGTACTTC.